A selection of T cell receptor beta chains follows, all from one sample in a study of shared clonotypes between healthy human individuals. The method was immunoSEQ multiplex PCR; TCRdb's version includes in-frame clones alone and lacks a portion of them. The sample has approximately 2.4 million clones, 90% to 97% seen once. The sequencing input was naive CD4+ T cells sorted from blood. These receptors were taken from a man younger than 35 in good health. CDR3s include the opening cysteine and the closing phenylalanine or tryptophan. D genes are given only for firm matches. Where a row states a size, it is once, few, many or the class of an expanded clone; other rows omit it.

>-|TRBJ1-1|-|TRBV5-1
TGCGCCAGCAGCTTGCCGGGCGAGGGAGCTTTCTTT
CASSLPGEGAFF
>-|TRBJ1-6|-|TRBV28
TGTGCCAGCAGTTACCAGAGCCATTCACCCCTCCACTTT
CASSYQSHSPLHF
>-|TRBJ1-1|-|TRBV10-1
TGCGCCAGCAGTGAGTCGACGGGGGGAACAACTGAAGCTTTCTTT
CASSESTGGTTEAFF
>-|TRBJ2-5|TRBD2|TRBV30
TGTGCCTTAGGTGGACTAGCGGGGGGACCATGGGAGACCCAGTACTTC
CALGGLAGGPWETQYF
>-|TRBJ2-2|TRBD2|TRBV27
TGTGCCAGCAGTTTTCGCCTTACTAGCGGGAGGGATCCTCGTAAGAACACCGGGGAGCTGTTTTTT
CASSFRLTSGRDPRKNTGELFF
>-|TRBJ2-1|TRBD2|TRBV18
TGTGCCAGCTCACCACAGAAACTAGCGGGAGGGCATCGAGAGCAGTTCTTC
CASSPQKLAGGHREQFF
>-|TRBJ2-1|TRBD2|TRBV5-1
TGCGCCAGCAGCGATGCGGGACTAGCGGGAGGTAATGAGCAGTTCTTC
CASSDAGLAGGNEQFF
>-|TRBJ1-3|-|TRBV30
TGTGCCTGGAGTTCTGGTCTAACCTCTGGAAACACCATATATTTT
CAWSSGLTSGNTIYF
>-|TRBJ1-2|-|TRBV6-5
TGTGCCAGCAGGAGGGGGGAAAGCTATGGCTACACCTTC
CASRRGESYGYTF
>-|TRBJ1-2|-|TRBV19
TGTGCCGGGGCCCCAAATACGAGGGGCTACACCTTC
CAGAPNTRGYTF
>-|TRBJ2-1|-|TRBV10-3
TGTGCCATCAGTGAATTGCTAGCTCGGGATGAGCAGTTCTTC
CAISELLARDEQFF
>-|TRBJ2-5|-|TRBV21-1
TGTGCCAGCGAGAAGATGGCCTGGGAGACCCAGTACTTC
CASEKMAWETQYF
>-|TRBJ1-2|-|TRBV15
TGTGCCACCAGCGTTACCTCAGACAGTTCTAACTATGGCTACACCTTC
CATSVTSDSSNYGYTF
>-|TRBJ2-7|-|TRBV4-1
TGCGCCAGCAGCCAAGACTCTCCGGGCCCCTACGAGCAGTACTTC
CASSQDSPGPYEQYF
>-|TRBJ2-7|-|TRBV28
TGTGCCAGCAGTTTAAATTTCTACGAGCAGTACTTC
CASSLNFYEQYF
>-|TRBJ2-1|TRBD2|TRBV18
TGTGCCAGCTCAAAGTGGCAGCGGGGGGCTGGCTCCTACAATGAGCAGCTCTTC
CASSKWQRGAGSYNEQLF
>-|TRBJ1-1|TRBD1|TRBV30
TGTGCCTGGAACCCCGGGACAGGGGTGGGATATACTGAAGCTTTCTTT
CAWNPGTGVGYTEAFF
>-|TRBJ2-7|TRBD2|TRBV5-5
TGTGCCAGCAGCCTAGTGGCGGGGGAAACCTACGAGCAGTACTTC
CASSLVAGETYEQYF
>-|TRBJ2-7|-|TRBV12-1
TGTGCCAGCAGCTTTAGTATCGGGGGGACCTCCACCTACGAGCAGTACTTC
CASSFSIGGTSTYEQYF
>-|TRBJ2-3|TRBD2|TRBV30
TGTGCCTGGGAACTAGCGGGGGGGCTTAGCACAGATACGCAGTATTTT
CAWELAGGLSTDTQYF
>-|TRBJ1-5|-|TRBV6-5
TGTGCCAGCGGAACCCAGGCAGCGGGTCAGCCCCAGCATTTT
CASGTQAAGQPQHF
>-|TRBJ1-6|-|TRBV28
TGTGCCAGCAGCCGACAGGAATATAATTCACCCCTCCACTTT
CASSRQEYNSPLHF
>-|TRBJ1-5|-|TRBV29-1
TGCAGCGTTGGCAGGGGAGGTGATCAGCCCCAGCATTTT
CSVGRGGDQPQHF
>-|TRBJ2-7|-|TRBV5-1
TGCGCCAGCAGCCTTAGACTGACGGGTACCTACGAGCAGTACTTC
CASSLRLTGTYEQYF
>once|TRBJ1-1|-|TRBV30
TGTGCCTGGACGGACCACCCTAACACTGAAGCTTTCTTT
CAWTDHPNTEAFF
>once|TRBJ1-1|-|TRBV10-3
TGTGCCATCAGGTATGACGCGGTTAAAAACACTGAAGCTTTCTTT
CAIRYDAVKNTEAFF
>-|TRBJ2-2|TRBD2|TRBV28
TGTGCCAGCAGCTATCGGACAAGGGGAGGGTCCGGGGAGCTGTTTTTT
CASSYRTRGGSGELFF
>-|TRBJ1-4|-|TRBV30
TGTGCCTGGAGTGTAGGACTTTTTGAAAAACTGTTTTTT
CAWSVGLFEKLFF
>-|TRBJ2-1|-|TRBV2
TGTGCCAGCAGTGAGGAGAGAGTATCCTACAATGAGCAGTTCTTC
CASSEERVSYNEQFF
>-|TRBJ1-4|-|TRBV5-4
TGTGCCAGCAGCTTGCGGACAGCATCTGCAACTAATGAAAAACTGTTTTTT
CASSLRTASATNEKLFF
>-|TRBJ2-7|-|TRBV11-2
TGTGCCAGCAGCTCTACCCCGGACAGATCCTACGAGCAGTACTTC
CASSSTPDRSYEQYF
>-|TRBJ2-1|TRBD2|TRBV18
TGTGCCAGCTCACCACGTCCAGCGGGAGAATACAATGAGCAGTTCTTC
CASSPRPAGEYNEQFF
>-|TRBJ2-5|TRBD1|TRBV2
TGTGCCAGCAGGACCGGGACAGGACGGGAGACCCAGTACTTC
CASRTGTGRETQYF
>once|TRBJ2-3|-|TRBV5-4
TGTGCCAGCAGCTTTACTGGCCTCACAGATACGCAGTATTTT
CASSFTGLTDTQYF
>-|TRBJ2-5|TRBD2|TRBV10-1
TGCGCCAGCAGTGGGGGGACTAGCGGCCAAGAGACCCAGTACTTC
CASSGGTSGQETQYF
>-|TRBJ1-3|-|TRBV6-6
TGTGCCAGCAACGCTCGGCAGGCGTTTGGAAACACCATATATTTT
CASNARQAFGNTIYF
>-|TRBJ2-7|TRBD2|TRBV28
TGTGCCAGCAGTTTCCCCTCTCGGCATCCACTCGGACTAGCGGGAAACTACGAGCAGTACTTC
CASSFPSRHPLGLAGNYEQYF
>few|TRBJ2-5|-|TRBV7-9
TGTGCCAGCAGCTTAGAGTCGGAGACCCAGTACTTC
CASSLESETQYF
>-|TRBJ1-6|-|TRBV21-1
TGTGCCAGGCCCTGGACCCCATTTAATTCACCCCTCCACTTT
CARPWTPFNSPLHF
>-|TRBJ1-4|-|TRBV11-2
TGTGCCAGCAGCTTAAGCCGAACGGATGAAAAACTGTTTTTT
CASSLSRTDEKLFF
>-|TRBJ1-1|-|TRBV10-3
TGTGCCACCGCAGGGGATCGCGGGACAAACACTGAAGCTTTCTTT
CATAGDRGTNTEAFF
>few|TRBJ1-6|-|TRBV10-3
TGTGCCATCACCCCAGGGCCAGGCTCACCCCTCCACTTT
CAITPGPGSPLHF
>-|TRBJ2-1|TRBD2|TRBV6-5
TGTGCCAGCAGTTCCATACTAGCGGGGGGGCGCAATGAGCAGTTCTTC
CASSSILAGGRNEQFF
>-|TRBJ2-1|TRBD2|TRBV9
TGTGCCAGCAGCGTAGTAACTAGCGTTTACAATGAGCAGTTCTTC
CASSVVTSVYNEQFF
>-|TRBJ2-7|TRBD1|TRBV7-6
TGTGCCAGCAGCTGGGGACAGGACGAGCAGTACTTC
CASSWGQDEQYF
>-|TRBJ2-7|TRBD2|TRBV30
TGTGCCTGGAGTGTCGGGGGGTCCAGCGGCTACGAGCAGTACTTC
CAWSVGGSSGYEQYF
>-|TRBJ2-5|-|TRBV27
TGTGCCAGCAGTTTCGGTCAGGGGAGAACCCAGTACTTC
CASSFGQGRTQYF
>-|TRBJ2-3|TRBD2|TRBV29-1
TGCAGCGTTGCGGGGGGTCTCACAGATACGCAGTATTTT
CSVAGGLTDTQYF
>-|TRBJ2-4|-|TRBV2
TGTGCCAGCAGTGAAGCGGAAAAAAGGGTAACCAAAAACATTCAGTACTTC
CASSEAEKRVTKNIQYF
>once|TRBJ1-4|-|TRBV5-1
TGCGCCAGCAGCTTGGCCGGGGGCTATGAAAAACTGTTTTTT
CASSLAGGYEKLFF
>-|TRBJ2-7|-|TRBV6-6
TGTGCCAGCAGTTACTCGAGAGGGGGCGGGGACGAGCAGTACTTC
CASSYSRGGGDEQYF
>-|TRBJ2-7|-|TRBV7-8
TGTGCCAGCAGCTTAGGTTGGGACTTTTCCTACGAGCAGTACTTC
CASSLGWDFSYEQYF
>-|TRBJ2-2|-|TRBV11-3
TGTGCCAGCAGCTTAGAGGACGGGGAGCTGTTTTTT
CASSLEDGELFF
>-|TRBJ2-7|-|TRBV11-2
TGTGCCAGCAGCTTAGGAACCGCTAGTGGGAGGTACGAGCAGTACTTC
CASSLGTASGRYEQYF
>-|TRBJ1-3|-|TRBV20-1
TGCAGTGCTAATTACGGAAACACCATATATTTT
CSANYGNTIYF